This section outlines one T cell receptor beta chain sequence together with its context. Its recognized antigen is unknown. Per-base qualities were not stored, and no clone one base away is much larger. To prepare the library, 5' RACE was applied. The sequencer was an Illumina HiSeq 2500. A second PCR of about 7 to 12 cycles was run with a J-beta primer mix and a sample-barcoded 5' primer. A template-switch 5' adaptor carrying 12 random nucleotides introduced a unique molecular identifier onto each TCR beta cDNA molecule. At least 2.5 million CDR3-containing paired-end reads were obtained from each sample. The Mint cDNA synthesis kit, primed by a TRBC-specific oligonucleotide, was used to synthesize first-strand cDNA from all RNA. Following uracil-DNA glycosylase treatment, a first 18-cycle PCR with universal primers M1SS and BC2_uni_R was performed on all cDNA. The paper's processing steps were these. Normalization of each sample was performed by random selection of 1 million high-quality reads, each carrying a distinct molecular identifier. Reads with shared molecular identifiers were discarded instead of being binned into consensus sequences. MiTCR, set to a Q25 quality threshold and the strictest error-elimination algorithm, was used for CDR3 identification, clonotype clustering and error correction. A nonparametric unseen species model using Euler transformation provided a lower-bound estimate of total TCR beta diversity. Starting from the raw public reads, TCRdb applied fastp trimming at Q25, assembled clones with MiXCR and retained in-frame beta chains. Rows with a matching CDR3 protein are joined into one entry that keeps the most common DNA and genes. In this record, the V and J calls reflect TCRdb's handling and not the investigators' own analysis. The sample table lists approximately 800,000 distinct CDR3 sequences, approximately 59% of them with a count of one. Jointly, the top ten make up approximately 30% of the sample.

Systemically healthy Caucasian individuals from Russia, 35 to 40 in total and aged roughly 6 to 95 years, were included as donors. Around 10 milliliters of peripheral blood were collected from each donor into EDTA-treated Vacutainer tubes. Ficoll-Paque density-gradient centrifugation was used to isolate PBMCs, with at least 6 million per sample. Total RNA, at least 6 micrograms per sample, was extracted from PBMCs with Trizol reagent. For every donor, an aliquot of PBMCs went through flow cytometry to measure the percentages of naive CD45RAhigh/CD27high T cells. This sample stems from a study of blood T cells in healthy people across ages (dated by TCRdb to the mid-2010s). With respect to the entire study: In model experiments, roughly one uniquely barcoded TCR beta cDNA molecule per two T cells was captured by template switching. Using the same blood draw, the study looked at two additional independent replicas of 1 million unique cDNA reads for two donors, one aged 18 to 30 and the other aged 80 or older. Donors were grouped into four age groups: young (average 16 years), middle-aged (39), aged (62) and long-lived (about 89). To avoid experimental bias, donors of different ages were distributed randomly across sequencing lanes. The study measured age-related changes in TCR beta repertoire diversity using deep sequencing normalized with unique cDNA molecular identifiers. The investigation overall reported the following: Observed TCR beta diversity per million T cells fell roughly linearly with age, and a significant reduction was already apparent by age around 39. Estimates of total diversity from one million sequenced T cells were regarded as lower bounds and underestimates. Conclusive comparison of naive and antigen-experienced compartments was prevented by the profiling of bulk unsorted PBMCs. Donor CMV infection status was unknown, potentially confounding age-related changes in expanded clonotypes. There was a strong correlation between observed TCR beta diversity and the percentage of naive T cells measured by flow cytometry. Compared with the aged group, the long-lived group had more naive CD4+ T cells, fewer expanded clones and increased TCR diversity, suggesting age selection.

The junction shows trimming of 0 bases on V and 6 bases on J, and the gene matches do not reach 1 base of it. CDR1 LGHNA and CDR2 YSLEER are derived from the germline V gene. Including the terminal cysteine and phenylalanine, the CDR3 comprises 14 residues. The read is trimmed to its CDR3 DNA, 42 bases read in frame from base 1. Recombination connected TRBV4-3 to TRBJ1-2; the central 10 bases match TRBD1. The sample comprised blood. This sequence was found in a man aged 25 to 40 in good health. The DNA reads TGCGCCAGCAGCCAAGATGGGACAGGGGATGGCTACACCTTC. It specifies CASSQDGTGDGYTF.